This TCR beta chain was profiled in a study of identifying expanded T cells in peripheral blood (dated by TCRdb to about 2019). About the study as a whole: Four technical replicates, made by sequencing separate aliquots from the same pool of genomic DNA, were compared pairwise.

The study at large found these results: For all healthy donors, the variance in clone template counts between approximately 2-week samples rose significantly as total template count increased. The authors expected that biological variance in healthy repertoires might rise further over much longer intervals, such as months to years. Across all healthy-donor time intervals, the beta-binomial model significantly lowered both the number of clones called differentially abundant and the false-positive rate. The binomial model flagged about 1.2 differentially abundant clones between technical replicates, compared with about 16 over about 2 weeks and 19 over roughly 4 weeks.

No immune events, such as infections, were documented for the healthy donors during the collection period. Blood repertoires from healthy donors were used as a training cohort for calibrating time-dependent variance in a beta-binomial model of differential abundance of T-cell clones. The training cohort comprised roughly ten healthy donors, 3 female and 7 male. Donor ages ranged from about 29 to 65 years, with an average of 43 years. Whole blood, obtained from a commercial supplier, was collected from each healthy donor at three time points spaced roughly 14 days apart. For immunosequencing, genomic DNA was extracted from unsorted whole blood. Turning to this clone: The antigen this receptor binds is unknown. Per-base qualities were not stored, and no clone one base away is much larger.

V is reduced by 0 bases and J by 2 bases, leaving a spacing of 9 bases between them. The germline V gene specifies SGHDT as CDR1 and YYEEEE as CDR2. The cysteine opens and the phenylalanine closes a CDR3 of 15 amino acids. Only CDR3 DNA remains: 45 bases, in frame from the first base. The immunoSEQ Assay, which relies on bias-controlled multiplex PCR amplification of genomic DNA, was used to profile TCRbeta CDR3 regions. Turning to the authors' computational methods: To quantify the absolute abundance of each unique TCRbeta CDR3 region, the sequences were collapsed and filtered. Differential abundance was assessed using a binomial (Fisher-equivalent) model and a beta-binomial model in which time-dependent variance fitted from healthy donors was added. Clones with fewer than 5 combined templates were removed, and differential abundance was called for clones with a Benjamini-Hochberg FDR below 0.01. Using the form v = (b*log(k)+a)^2, the beta-binomial variance was modeled as a function of the total template count across the two samples. Here the immuneACCESS table is served through TCRdb, limited to in-frame sequences with V and J called. Missing clones are a known gap in these copies; in checked studies unresolved V genes cover under half, and the rest lacks a known reason. V, J and clone size are those of that table, while D and trimming were read from the DNA. The sample table lists roughly 100,000 clones, 88% of them with a count of one. The top ten clonotypes cover around an eighth of the sample.

This chain is built from TRBV5-6 and TRBJ1-5, with the D gene call left open. The sequence was collected from a person aged 18 to 70 in good health. Sequences were obtained from blood. The nucleotide sequence reads as follows: TGTGCCAGCAGCTTGGTTGGGAAGGGCAATCAGCCCCAGCATTTT. It translates as CASSLVGKGNQPQHF. With the portions outside the CDR3 filled from the reference TRBV5-6 and TRBJ1-5 genes, the complete variable region becomes DAGVTQSPTHLIKTRGQQVTLRCSPKSGHDTVSWYQQALGQGPQFIFQYYEEEERQRGNFPDRFSGHQFPNYSSELNVNALLLGDSALYLCASSLVGKGNQPQHFGDGTRLSIL.